The entry below gives a single T cell receptor beta chain sequence along with its context. The antigen it binds to is not known. No base quality information exists; no much larger clone differs at one position. The data were taken from a study of blood T cells in healthy people across ages (dated by TCRdb to the mid-2010s). About the study as a whole: In model experiments, template switching captured roughly one uniquely barcoded TCR beta cDNA molecule for every two T cells. The study measured age-related changes in TCR beta repertoire diversity using deep sequencing normalized with unique cDNA molecular identifiers. The study analyzed two additional independent replicas of 1 million unique cDNA reads from the same blood draw for two donors, one aged 18 to 30 and one aged 80 or older. The donors were divided into four age groups: young (average around 16 years), middle-aged (roughly 40), aged (about 60) and long-lived (roughly 88). To avoid experimental bias, donors of different ages were spread randomly across the sequencing lanes.

Broad study findings and their caveats: Donor CMV infection status was unknown, potentially confounding age-related changes in expanded clonotypes. Compared with the aged group, more naive CD4+ T cells, fewer expanded clones and increased TCR diversity were shown by the long-lived group, suggesting age selection. Since profiling was done on bulk unsorted PBMCs, naive and antigen-experienced compartments could not be conclusively compared. As age increased, observed TCR beta diversity per million T cells dropped in a roughly linear way, and a significant reduction was already evident by age around 41. The percentage of naive T cells measured by flow cytometry correlated strongly with observed TCR beta diversity. Estimates of total diversity based on one million sequenced T cells were considered lower bounds and underestimates.

Looking up the germline V gene yields CDR1 SGHAT and CDR2 FQNNGV. From the cysteine up to the phenylalanine, the CDR3 has a length of 15 residues. Only the CDR3 region is kept as DNA, spanning 45 bases read in frame from base 1. The library was made by 5' RACE. The sequencing machine was an Illumina HiSeq 2500. A second about 7 to 11 cycle PCR used a sample-barcoded 5' primer and a J-beta primer mix. A unique molecular identifier was introduced onto each TCR beta cDNA molecule by a template-switch 5' adaptor carrying 12 random nucleotides. At least 3 million CDR3-containing paired-end reads were obtained from each sample. First-strand cDNA was synthesized from all RNA with the Mint cDNA synthesis kit, primed by a TRBC-specific oligonucleotide. Following uracil-DNA glycosylase treatment, all cDNA underwent a first 18-cycle PCR with the universal primers M1SS and BC2_uni_R. For the original study's pipeline: For normalization, 1 million high-quality reads were randomly selected from each sample, with every read carrying a distinct molecular identifier. Reads sharing molecular identifiers were discarded rather than binned into consensus sequences. CDR3 identification, clonotype clustering and error correction used MiTCR with a Q25 quality threshold and the strictest error-elimination algorithm. Lower-bound total TCR beta diversity was estimated with a nonparametric unseen species model using Euler transformation. The public reads were quality trimmed at Q25 with fastp and then assembled into clones with MiXCR by TCRdb, keeping productive beta chains. Duplicate CDR3 protein sequences are folded into a single record with the most common DNA and genes. The V and J calls, along with clone size, are taken from TCRdb and not from the paper's own processing. The sample table shows about 760,000 distinct CDR3 sequences, and roughly three fifths are seen once. The top ten clones comprise roughly 25% of the sample.

The donors were roughly 39 Caucasian individuals from Russia, aged 6 to 90 years, who were systemically healthy. Each donor gave 9 to 10 milliliters of peripheral blood, collected into EDTA-treated Vacutainer tubes. Ficoll-Paque density-gradient centrifugation was used to isolate PBMCs, with at least 6.5 million per sample. Trizol reagent was used to extract total RNA from the PBMCs, yielding at least 6 micrograms per sample. Naive CD45RAhigh/CD27high T cell percentages were measured by flow cytometry on a PBMC aliquot from every donor. The sequence was obtained from a man aged 40-49 years in good health. The sample consisted of blood. Here the chain combines TRBV11-2 and TRBJ2-7; the D gene cannot be resolved reliably. The end of the DNA is better explained by TRBJ2-5, so the J call may be wrong. The bases are TGTGCCAGCAGCTTAGGATCAAAGAGCCAAGAGACCCAGTACTTC. It codes for CASSLGSKSQETQYF.